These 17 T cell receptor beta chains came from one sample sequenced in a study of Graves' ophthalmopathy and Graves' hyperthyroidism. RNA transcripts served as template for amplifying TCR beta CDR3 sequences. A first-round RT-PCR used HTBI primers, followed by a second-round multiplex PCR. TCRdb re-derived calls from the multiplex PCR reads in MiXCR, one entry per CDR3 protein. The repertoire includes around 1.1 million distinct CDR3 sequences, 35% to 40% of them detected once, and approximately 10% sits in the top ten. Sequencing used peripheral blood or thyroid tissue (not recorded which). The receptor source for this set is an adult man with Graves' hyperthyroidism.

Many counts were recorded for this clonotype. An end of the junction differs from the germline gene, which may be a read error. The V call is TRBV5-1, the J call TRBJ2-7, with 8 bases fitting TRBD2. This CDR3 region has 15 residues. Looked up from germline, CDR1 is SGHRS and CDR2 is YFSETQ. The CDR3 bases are TGTGCCAGCAGCTTAGTGGCGGGAGGCTCCTACGAGCAGTACTTC. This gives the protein CASSLVAGGSYEQYF.

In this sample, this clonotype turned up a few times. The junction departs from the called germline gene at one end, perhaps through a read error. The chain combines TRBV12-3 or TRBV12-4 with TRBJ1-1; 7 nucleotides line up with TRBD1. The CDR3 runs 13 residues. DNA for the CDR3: TGTGCCAGCAGCCGGGACAGAAACACTGAAACTTTCTTT. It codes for CASSRDRNTETFF.

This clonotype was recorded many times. CDR3 sequence reads: CSVRGRGVYGYTF. As DNA, the CDR3 is TGCAGCGTTCGGGGCAGGGGGGTTTATGGCTACACCTTC. This chain connects TRBV29-1 to TRBJ1-2, with 7 positions matching TRBD1. V trimming: 5 bases; J trimming: 5 bases; junction bases outside the gene matches: 8. CDR3 length equals 13 residues. Germline V gene data show CDR1 as SQVTM and CDR2 as ANQGSEA.

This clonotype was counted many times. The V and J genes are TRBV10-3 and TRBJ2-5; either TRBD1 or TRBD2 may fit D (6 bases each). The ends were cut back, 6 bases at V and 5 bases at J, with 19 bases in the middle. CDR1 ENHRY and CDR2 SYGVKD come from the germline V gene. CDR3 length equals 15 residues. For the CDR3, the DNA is TGTGCCATCAGCGGGACATCGGGGGTACGGGAGACCCAGTACTTC. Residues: CAISGTSGVRETQYF.

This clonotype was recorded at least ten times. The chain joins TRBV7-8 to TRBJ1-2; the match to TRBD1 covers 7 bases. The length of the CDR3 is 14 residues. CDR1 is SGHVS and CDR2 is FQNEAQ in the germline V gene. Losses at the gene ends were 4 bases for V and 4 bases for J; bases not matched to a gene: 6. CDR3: CASSSPGQFYGYTF. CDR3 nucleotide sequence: TGTGCCAGCAGCTCCCCGGGACAGTTCTATGGCTACACCTTC.

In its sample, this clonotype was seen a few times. Here the CDR3 reads CASSGGAGNTIYF. CDR3 nucleotides: TGTGCCAGCAGTGGCGGAGCGGGAAACACCATATATTTT. The chain is built from TRBV2 and TRBJ1-3; no firm D call. The germline V gene has CDR1 SNHLY and CDR2 FYNNEI. V lost 4 bases and J 4 bases, leaving 8 bases between the germline ends. This CDR3 comprises 13 residues.

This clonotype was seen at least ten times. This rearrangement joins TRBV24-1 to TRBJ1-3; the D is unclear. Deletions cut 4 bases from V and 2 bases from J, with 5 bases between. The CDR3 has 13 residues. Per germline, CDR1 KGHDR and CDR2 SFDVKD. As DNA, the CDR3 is TGTGCCACCAGTGACAGGCCTGGAAACACCATATATTTT. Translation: CATSDRPGNTIYF.

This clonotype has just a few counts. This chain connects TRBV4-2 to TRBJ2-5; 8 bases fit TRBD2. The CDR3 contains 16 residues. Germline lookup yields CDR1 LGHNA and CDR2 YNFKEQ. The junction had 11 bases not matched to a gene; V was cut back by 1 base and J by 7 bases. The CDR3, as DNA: TGTGCCAGCAGCCAAGTCCGAGCGGGAGAGATGGTGACCCAGTACTTC. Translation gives CASSQVRAGEMVTQYF.

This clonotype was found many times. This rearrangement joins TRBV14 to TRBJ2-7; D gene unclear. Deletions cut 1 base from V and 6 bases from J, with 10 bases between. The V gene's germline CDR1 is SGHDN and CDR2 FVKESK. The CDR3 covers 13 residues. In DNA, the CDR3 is TGTGCCAGCAGCCAAGTTGGGTTGGGCGAGCAGTACTTC. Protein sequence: CASSQVGLGEQYF.

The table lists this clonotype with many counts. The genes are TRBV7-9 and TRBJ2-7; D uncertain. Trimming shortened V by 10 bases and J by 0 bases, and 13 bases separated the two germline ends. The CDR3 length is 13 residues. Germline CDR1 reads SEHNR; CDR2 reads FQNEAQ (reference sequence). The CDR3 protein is CATGPPRSYEQYF. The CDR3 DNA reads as TGTGCCACCGGCCCGCCTCGCTCCTACGAGCAGTACTTC.

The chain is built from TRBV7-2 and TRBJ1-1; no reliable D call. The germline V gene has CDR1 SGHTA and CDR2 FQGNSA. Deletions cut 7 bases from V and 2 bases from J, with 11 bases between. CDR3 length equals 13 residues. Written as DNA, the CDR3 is TGTGCCAGCAACTTGACACCTAACACTGAAGCTTTCTTT. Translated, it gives CASNLTPNTEAFF.

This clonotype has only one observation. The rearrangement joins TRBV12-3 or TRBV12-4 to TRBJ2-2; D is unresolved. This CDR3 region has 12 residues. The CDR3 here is CASCSQTGELFF. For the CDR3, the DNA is TGTGCTAGTTGTTCGCAGACCGGGGAGCTGTTTTTT.

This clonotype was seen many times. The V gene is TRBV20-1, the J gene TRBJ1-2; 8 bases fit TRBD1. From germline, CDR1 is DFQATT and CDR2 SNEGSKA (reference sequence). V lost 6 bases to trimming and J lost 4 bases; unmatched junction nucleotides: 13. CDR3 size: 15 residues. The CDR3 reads CSAKPPRDRPYGYTF. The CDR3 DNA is TGCAGTGCAAAGCCGCCCCGGGACAGGCCCTATGGCTACACCTTC.

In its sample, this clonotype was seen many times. CDR3 bases: TGTGCCAGCAGCCCGAGAATTAGCGCCTACGAGCAGTACTTC. Translated: CASSPRISAYEQYF. V is TRBV7-2 and J is TRBJ2-7, with D tentatively TRBD2 (5 bases). This CDR3 is built from 14 residues. Germline-derived CDR1 and CDR2 are SGHTA and FQGNSA. Deletions cut 5 bases from V and 2 bases from J, with 13 bases between. Drawing the rest from reference TRBV7-2 and TRBJ2-7, the complete variable domain is GAGVSQSPSNKVTEKGKDVELRCDPISGHTALYWYRQSLGQGLEFLIYFQGNSAPDKSGLPSDRFSAERTGGSVSTLTIQRTQQEDSAVYLCASSPRISAYEQYFGPGTRLTVT.

The CDR3 protein is CAISGQQVATGELFF. DNA for the CDR3: TGTGCCATCAGCGGACAGCAGGTAGCCACCGGGGAGCTGTTTTTT. The chain links TRBV10-3 to TRBJ2-2; tentatively, D is TRBD1 (6 bases). Looked up from germline, CDR1 is ENHRY and CDR2 is SYGVKD. This CDR3 is 15 amino acids long. Trimming left V 6 bases short and J 4 bases short, with 15 bases between.

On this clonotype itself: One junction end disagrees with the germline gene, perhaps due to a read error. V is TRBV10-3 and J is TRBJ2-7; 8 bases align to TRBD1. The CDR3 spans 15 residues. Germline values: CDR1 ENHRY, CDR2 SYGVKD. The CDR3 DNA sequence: TGTGCCAGCAGTCATGGACAGGGCCGTCTCCACGAGCAGTACTTC. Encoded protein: CASSHGQGRLHEQYF.

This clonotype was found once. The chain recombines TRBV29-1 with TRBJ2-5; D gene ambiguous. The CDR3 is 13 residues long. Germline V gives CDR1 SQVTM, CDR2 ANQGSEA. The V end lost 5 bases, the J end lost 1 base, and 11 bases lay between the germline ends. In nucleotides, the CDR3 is TGCAGCGTTTGGCGGAGCCCCCAAGAGACCCAGTACTTC. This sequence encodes CSVWRSPQETQYF.